This T cell receptor beta chain stems from a study of T cell responses to AZD1222 COVID-19 vaccine. General study findings and limits: Baseline seropositives among AZD1222 recipients totaled only five or six. Targeting of unmutated variant regions was reportedly seen in nearly half of spike-specific TCRs. Increased Spike-specific TCR breadth and depth were observed after two AZD1222 doses. Repertoire sampling happened only post peak T cell response.

TCRdb's copy holds only in-frame clones and misses some; the assay was immunoSEQ multiplex PCR. The table has around 92,000 clones, 85% to 90% seen once. V was clipped by 3 bases and J by 3 bases, with 12 bases between them. The germline gives CDR1 MDHEN, CDR2 SYDVKM. This CDR3 is 14 amino acids long. This clone appeared a few times. Its specificity is not known. This TCR was sampled from an adult in good health. J is TRBJ2-7 and V is TRBV28; no reliable D call. The sequencing used peripheral blood, collected on day 0 of AZD1222 vaccination. The CDR3 coding sequence is TGTGCCAGCAGTTTGGGCCGCCGCAACTACGAGCAGTACTTC. Amino acids: CASSLGRRNYEQYF.